The 8 T cell receptor beta chains below all came from one sample that was sequenced in a study of cytomegalovirus exposure and HLA in healthy donors. PCR used 60 Vbeta primers and 13 Jbeta primers. Only in-frame clones appear in the TCRdb table, and some are missing; sequencing was by immunoSEQ multiplex PCR. The sample includes over 150,000 clones, about three quarters seen only once; the top ten take around 3%. Sequencing was performed on PBMCs. Every receptor here comes from a woman between 50 and 59 years old in good health and CMV-seropositive.

This clone was counted a few times. The V gene is TRBV30, the J gene TRBJ2-5; possible D gene TRBD2, 6 bases. Germline loops: CDR1 GTSNPN, CDR2 SVGIG (reference sequence). This CDR3 is 12 amino acids long. Between the trimmed V and J ends, which lost 4 bases and 7 bases, there was a span of 13 bases. CDR3 nucleotide sequence: TGTGCCTGGAAAGGCGGGGACGGGACCCAGTACTTC. Its translation is CAWKGGDGTQYF.

The genes are TRBV2 and TRBJ1-5, with 7 nucleotides matching TRBD1. Germline CDR1 reads SNHLY; CDR2 reads FYNNEI. CDR3 length: 14 residues. J gave up 4 bases and V 6 bases, and 6 bases lay outside the gene matches. The DNA for the CDR3 is TGTGCCAGCAGCCGGGACAGAACTAATCAGCCCCAGCATTTT. Translating gives CASSRDRTNQPQHF.

The rearrangement joins TRBV7-2 to TRBJ2-2; TRBD2 aligns across 7 bases. The CDR3 totals 13 residues. With V trimmed by 3 bases and J by 5 bases, 0 bases remained unmatched. The germline CDR1 and CDR2 sequences are SGHTA and FQGNSA. CDR3 bases: TGTGCCAGCAGCTTCGGGGGGACCGGGGAGCTGTTTTTT. It specifies CASSFGGTGELFF.

The rearrangement joins TRBV5-8 to TRBJ2-2; 7 positions match TRBD1. This CDR3 is built from 14 residues. Per germline, CDR1 SGHTS and CDR2 YDEGEE. Losses at the gene ends were 1 base for V and 5 bases for J; bases not matched to a gene: 2. CDR3 amino acids: CASSLWGQTGELFF. CDR3 DNA: TGTGCCAGCAGCTTGTGGGGACAGACCGGGGAGCTGTTTTTT. Full variable domain (rest looked up from reference TRBV5-8 and TRBJ2-2): EAGVTQSPTHLIKTRGQQATLRCSPISGHTSVYWYQQALGLGLQFLLWYDEGEERNRGNFPPRFSGRQFPNYSSELNVNALELEDSALYLCASSLWGQTGELFFGEGSRLTVL.

The J gene is TRBJ1-3, the V gene TRBV11-3, with D hard to call. The CDR3 is 11 amino acids. CDR1 and CDR2 (germline): SGHNT, YENEEA. The germline V and J ends were trimmed by 3 bases and 7 bases, with 4 bases remaining between them. CDR3 loop: CASSFRNTIYF. The CDR3 DNA reads TGTGCCAGCAGCTTCCGGAACACCATATATTTT.

The chain combines TRBV7-9 with TRBJ1-1; D might be TRBD1 (6 bases). The CDR3 consists of 13 residues. V was cut by 2 bases and J by 3 bases, with 7 bases left in between. In germline, CDR1 is SEHNR, CDR2 FQNEAQ (reference sequence). CDR3 sequence: CASSLYRDTEAFF. The CDR3 DNA follows: TGTGCCAGCAGCTTATACAGGGACACTGAAGCTTTCTTT.

The chain employs TRBV7-8 and TRBJ2-7, with 14 bases aligning to TRBD2. Germline CDR1 and CDR2: SGHVS and FQNEAQ. This CDR3 region has 18 residues. V lost 5 bases to trimming and J lost 3 bases; unmatched junction nucleotides: 12. The chain's CDR3 is CASSPGTSGSSGGYEQYF. The CDR3 DNA follows: TGTGCCAGCAGCCCTGGGACTAGCGGGAGTAGTGGTGGCTACGAGCAGTACTTC. Full variable domain (rest looked up from reference TRBV7-8 and TRBJ2-7): GAGVSQSPRYKVAKRGQDVALRCDPISGHVSLFWYQQALGQGPEFLTYFQNEAQLDKSGLPSDRFFAERPEGSVSTLKIQRTQQEDSAVYLCASSPGTSGSSGGYEQYFGPGTRLTVT.

V gene TRBV6-5 combines with J gene TRBJ2-7; 7 bases map to TRBD1. Germline V gene sequence: CDR1 MNHEY, CDR2 SVGAGI. The CDR3 loop spans 15 amino acids. V lost 4 bases and J lost 5; bases outside the gene matches: 11. The CDR3 bases are TGTGCCAGCAGTTCCCCGGGACAGCCTACCGACGAGCAGTACTTC. It is translated as CASSSPGQPTDEQYF.